The subject of this entry is one TCR beta chain. TCRdb's copy holds only in-frame clones and misses some; the assay was immunoSEQ multiplex PCR. The top ten clones hold 1.9% of a sample with about 74,000 clones, roughly 94% of them seen once. These data are taken from a study of cytomegalovirus exposure and HLA in healthy donors. The sequence derives from a woman aged 18 to 35 in good health and CMV-seropositive. The sequencing input was PBMCs.

The CDR3 here is CASSQVIASSSYNEQFF. The CDR3 DNA is TGCGCCAGCAGCCAAGTGATAGCCAGTAGCTCCTACAATGAGCAGTTCTTC. The chain carries TRBV4-1 and TRBJ2-1; D remains ambiguous. The V gene's germline CDR1 is MGHRA and CDR2 YSYEKL. This CDR3 is built from 17 residues. V lost 1 base, J lost 0 bases, and 13 bases lay in between.